Here is one TCR beta chain with its context. This specimen comes from a study of T cell responses to AZD1222 COVID-19 vaccine. Germline V gene sequence: CDR1 SGHVS, CDR2 FNYEAQ. V lost 1 base and J lost 4; bases outside the gene matches: 4. The CDR3 spans 16 residues. Sequenced by immunoSEQ multiplex PCR; TCRdb stores in-frame clones only, minus some. The data hold 100,000 or so clones, with about 86% observed a single time. This TCR was sampled from an adult who received the AZD1222 COVID-19 vaccine. The specimen comprised peripheral blood, sampled 28 days after the second AZD1222 dose. V is TRBV7-6 and J is TRBJ2-5, with 12 bases identical to TRBD2. CDR3 bases: TGTGCCAGCAGCTTAGGACTAGCGGGAGTGGGAGAGACCCAGTACTTC. It specifies CASSLGLAGVGETQYF.